This T cell receptor (beta chain) was captured by sequencing in a study of shared clonotypes between healthy human individuals. Per the germline V gene, CDR1 is SGHRS and CDR2 is YFSETQ. Unmatched junction bases numbered 4, after V lost 0 bases and J lost 8 bases. The CDR3 has 15 amino acids. Measured with immunoSEQ multiplex PCR; TCRdb has only the in-frame clones, and not every one. This sample has about 480,000 clones, with roughly 85% found just once. This chain uses TRBV5-1 with TRBJ2-1; TRBD2 matches at 11 bases. Sequencing was performed on PBMCs. The TCR was taken from a woman in her thirties or forties in good health. Some clones in this sample may be carry-over from other donors' samples. The DNA for the CDR3 is TGCGCCAGCAGCTTGGACGGGACTAGCGGCCATGAGCAGTTCTTC. It specifies CASSLDGTSGHEQFF.